A single sample is the source of the 7 T cell receptor beta chains below, sequenced in a study of T cell repertoires in ileal Crohn's disease. Time point defined: neoterminal ileum biopsy at postoperative endoscopy, about 6 months after surgery. Some clones are missing from TCRdb's copy, which holds only in-frame ones; the method was immunoSEQ multiplex PCR. Of around 7,000 clones detected, approximately 77% appear once; the ten largest clones hold around 9%. The sample taken for sequencing was ileal tissue. The receptors stem from an adult with Crohn's disease.

This clone has more than one count but fewer than ten. This sequence joins TRBV10-3 and TRBJ1-2, with TRBD1 matching 11 bases. Losses at the gene ends were 2 bases for V and 6 bases for J; bases not matched to a gene: 2. Germline lookup yields CDR1 ENHRY and CDR2 SYGVKD. The CDR3 totals 14 residues. CDR3 sequence (DNA): TGTGCCATCAGTGAGGCGGGACAGGGGGATGGCTACACCTTC. It translates to CAISEAGQGDGYTF.

This clone is large (0.1 to 1%) within its sample. The chain recombines TRBV19 with TRBJ1-5; D unclear. Per the germline V gene, CDR1 is LNHDA and CDR2 is SQIVND (reference sequence). This CDR3 region has 14 residues. With 5 bases removed from V and 7 bases from J, the gap between germline ends came to 15 bases. The CDR3 loop is CASSPQSGFQPQHF. The CDR3 nucleotides are TGTGCCAGTAGTCCCCAGAGCGGCTTCCAGCCCCAGCATTTT.

Only a few counts were recorded for this clone. This sequence joins TRBV9 and TRBJ2-2; the D gene is possibly TRBD2 (6 bases). CDR3 size: 18 residues. V dropped 3 bases and J dropped 2 bases, with 20 bases sitting between them. Germline V lookup: CDR1 SGDLS, CDR2 YYNGEE. Here the CDR3 DNA reads TGTGCCAGCAGCGGGAGGGGCTCGGGGACGGTCAACACCGGGGAGCTGTTTTTT. This translates into CASSGRGSGTVNTGELFF.

The table lists this clone with a few counts. This chain links TRBV18 with TRBJ2-1; TRBD1 aligns across 7 bases. Looked up from germline, CDR1 is KGHSH and CDR2 is LQKENI. The CDR3 has 17 amino acids. The J segment lost 5 bases and the V segment lost 0 bases, leaving 10 bases of the junction unmatched. The CDR3 sequence is CASSPPTGLVHNNEQFF. The CDR3 nucleotides read TGTGCCAGCTCACCACCGACAGGGTTAGTTCACAACAATGAGCAGTTCTTC.

The gene calls are TRBV10-2 and TRBJ1-1; 8 bases line up with TRBD1. Unmatched junction bases numbered 15, after V lost 8 bases and J lost 4 bases. Germline V CDR1 and CDR2: WSHSY, SAAADI. The CDR3 runs 16 residues. DNA for the CDR3: TGCGCCAGCTGCGACAGGGGTGCAAAAGCCGGCACTGAAGCTTTCTTT. This sequence encodes CASCDRGAKAGTEAFF.

Only a few counts were recorded for this clone. The V and J genes are TRBV7-9 and TRBJ2-7, with TRBD1 matching 10 bases. Germline assignment: CDR1 SEHNR and CDR2 FQNEAQ (reference sequence). Losses at the gene ends were 5 bases for V and 2 bases for J; bases not matched to a gene: 6. This CDR3 spans 15 amino acids. The CDR3 here is CASSARDRGTYEQYF. CDR3 DNA sequence: TGTGCCAGCAGCGCCCGGGACAGGGGAACCTACGAGCAGTACTTC.

Only one count was recorded for this clone. The V and J genes are TRBV7-9 and TRBJ1-2; 7 positions agree with TRBD1. The CDR3 runs 15 residues. With 5 bases clipped from V and 7 bases from J, the junction kept 13 bases outside the gene matches. In germline, CDR1 is SEHNR, CDR2 FQNEAQ (reference sequence). The CDR3 bases are TGTGCCAGCAGCATCGCGACAGGGAATTTAGGTGGCTACACCTTC. Its translation is CASSIATGNLGGYTF.